Below, one T cell receptor beta chain is given with its context. Its antigen is unknown. This entry belongs to a study of graft-versus-host responses after intestinal transplantation. At the level of the study: Tacrolimus plus steroids were given to all recipients for 3 to 4 years, preceded by anti-thymocyte globulin induction. Regarding the study as a whole: Present in recipient marrow, GvH clones included some that appeared first in ileum or blood.

The table came from immunoSEQ multiplex PCR; TCRdb's copy has only in-frame clones and leaves some out. The profile shows about 91,000 clones, approximately 89% of them singletons. The source was unstimulated CD4+ T cells sorted from spleen or lymph node cells, collected before transplant. This clonotype was sampled from a human donor who was the organ donor for an intestinal transplant.

The CDR3 reads CASSPRDRDDEQYF. The CDR3 DNA follows: TGTGCCAGCAGCCCCCGGGACAGGGACGACGAGCAGTACTTC. The rearrangement uses TRBV6-1 and TRBJ2-7; 9 bases map to TRBD1. V trimming: 6 bases; J trimming: 5 bases; junction bases outside the gene matches: 8. CDR1 and CDR2 from the germline V gene are MNHNS and SASEGT. The CDR3 is 14 residues long.